Sequencing of this T cell receptor beta chain was carried out in a study of shared clonotypes between healthy human individuals. CDR3 length: 14 amino acids. Germline lookup yields CDR1 SNHLY and CDR2 FYNNEI. V was clipped by 6 bases and J by 3 bases, with 15 bases between them. Study-wide points: Large depth notwithstanding, sorted-subset sequencing proved incomplete by rarefaction. In contrast to clonotypes shared by all four donors, non-shared clonotypes had lower generation probabilities.

A note on this clone: Its antigen is unknown.

CD45RO-negative cells were positively selected for CCR7, leaving out terminally differentiated effector memory CD45RA+ cells. The authors split each subset's genomic DNA evenly across several immunoSEQ plates. Profiled with immunoSEQ multiplex PCR; TCRdb holds only in-frame clones, not every one. The data hold fewer than 700,000 clones, with 85% to 95% observed a single time. This sequence originates from a woman aged 25 to 39 in good health. This sequence joins TRBV2 and TRBJ2-7; D is unresolved. Specimen: naive CD8+ T cells sorted from blood. This CDR3 is CASRGMRSIYEQYF. CDR3 in DNA: TGTGCCAGCAGGGGAATGAGAAGCATCTACGAGCAGTACTTC.